These T cell receptor beta chains were read from a single sample in a study of blood T cells in healthy people across ages. MiXCR, run by TCRdb on the 5' RACE reads, gives a single entry per CDR3 protein. The sample has 1,500,000 or so distinct CDR3 sequences, under 55% seen once. Sequenced material: blood. These receptors all stem from a woman between 18 and 29 years old in good health. CDR3s include the opening cysteine and the closing phenylalanine or tryptophan. The D gene is left open where the match is weak. Where a row states a size, it is once, few, many or the class of an expanded clone; other rows omit it.

D,size,J,V,CDR3,DNA
.,.,TRBJ2-7,TRBV27,CATQGGRFPYNEQYF,TGTGCCACCCAGGGGGGCCGTTTCCCCTACAATGAGCAGTACTTC
TRBD1,.,TRBJ2-3,TRBV19,CASSIPGGGQGDTQYF,TGTGCCAGTAGTATACCCGGGGGAGGACAGGGGGATACGCAGTATTTT
.,.,TRBJ2-5,TRBV12-3/TRBV12-4,CASKGSGETQYF,TGTGCCAGCAAGGGCTCGGGAGAGACCCAGTACTTC
.,.,TRBJ2-3,TRBV4-3,CASSQEPFPSTDTQYF,TGCGCCAGCAGCCAAGAACCCTTTCCTAGCACAGATACGCAGTATTTT
.,.,TRBJ1-1,TRBV20-1,CSARPSPGLRNRAETEAFF,TGCAGTGCTAGACCATCTCCCGGCCTTAGAAACAGGGCCGAAACTGAAGCTTTCTTT
.,.,TRBJ2-1,TRBV14,CASSQDRRVEQFF,TGTGCCAGCAGCCAAGATCGGAGAGTTGAGCAGTTCTTC
.,few,TRBJ2-5,TRBV7-2,CASSLATGGGQETQYF,TGTGCCAGCAGCTTAGCGACAGGAGGCGGGCAAGAGACCCAGTACTTC
.,few,TRBJ2-7,TRBV4-3,CASSQVETGRFSYEQYF,TGCGCCAGCAGCCAAGTGGAGACAGGGAGGTTCTCCTACGAGCAGTACTTC
.,.,TRBJ1-2,TRBV9,CASSVLRTGYTF,TGTGCCAGCAGCGTCCTTAGAACTGGCTACACCTTC
TRBD2,.,TRBJ2-7,TRBV7-3,CASSLVSGRRGEQYF,TGTGCCAGCAGCTTAGTTAGCGGGAGAAGGGGCGAGCAGTACTTC
TRBD1,many,TRBJ1-2,TRBV12-3/TRBV12-4,CASRKGQTYYGYTF,TGTGCCAGCAGAAAGGGACAGACCTACTATGGCTACACCTTC
TRBD1,.,TRBJ1-5,TRBV20-1,CSARDKGAGGSQPQHF,TGCAGTGCTAGAGATAAAGGGGCAGGGGGTAGTCAGCCCCAGCATTTT
.,.,TRBJ2-3,TRBV11-3,CASSLGDKYTDTQYF,TGTGCCAGCAGCTTAGGGGACAAGTACACAGATACGCAGTATTTT
.,.,TRBJ2-5,TRBV12-3/TRBV12-4,CASSLYRSGETQYF,TGTGCCAGCAGTCTTTACAGGAGCGGAGAGACCCAGTACTTC
.,once,TRBJ2-7,TRBV7-9,CASSLRSGSYHGQYF,TGTGCCAGCAGCTTAAGGTCAGGGTCCTACCACGGGCAGTACTTC
.,.,TRBJ2-2,TRBV20-1,CSASTDTGELFF,TGCAGTGCTAGCACCGACACCGGGGAGCTGTTTTTT
.,.,TRBJ1-2,TRBV30,CAWSTGTVGDGYTF,TGTGCCTGGAGTACCGGGACGGTCGGCGATGGCTACACCTTC
.,.,TRBJ1-1,TRBV7-2,CASSAYYGGTEAFF,TGTGCCAGCAGCGCCTATTACGGGGGGACTGAAGCTTTCTTT
TRBD1,few,TRBJ1-5,TRBV28,CASLRDRGGNQPQHF,TGTGCCAGCCTACGGGACAGGGGAGGCAATCAGCCCCAGCATTTT
TRBD1,few,TRBJ2-7,TRBV2,CASLDQGQGSYEQYF,TGTGCCAGCCTCGACCAAGGACAGGGGTCCTACGAGCAGTACTTC
TRBD2,few,TRBJ2-1,TRBV27,CASSLSMGLPLRNEQFF,TGTGCCAGCAGTTTATCGATGGGACTACCCCTCCGAAATGAGCAGTTCTTC
.,few,TRBJ2-1,TRBV3-1,CASSQRARFPYNEQFF,TGTGCCAGCAGCCAAAGGGCGCGCTTCCCCTACAATGAGCAGTTCTTC
.,.,TRBJ2-2,TRBV6-2/TRBV6-3,CASRRTENTGELFF,TGTGCCAGCAGGCGGACAGAGAACACCGGGGAGCTGTTTTTT
.,.,TRBJ1-2,TRBV29-1,CSAKEGGYTF,TGCAGCGCAAAAGAGGGAGGCTACACCTTC
.,.,TRBJ2-1,TRBV6-5,CASSYLRGYNEQFF,TGTGCCAGCAGTTACCTTAGGGGTTACAATGAGCAGTTCTTC
TRBD2,few,TRBJ2-3,TRBV12-3/TRBV12-4,CASRWTSGETDTQYF,TGTGCCAGCAGATGGACTAGCGGGGAGACAGATACGCAGTATTTT
TRBD2,few,TRBJ2-1,TRBV12-3/TRBV12-4,CASSHPGLAGVEQFF,TGTGCCAGCAGTCACCCCGGACTAGCGGGAGTTGAGCAGTTCTTC
.,.,TRBJ1-4,TRBV20-1,CSARPGLAGEKLFF,TGCAGTGCTAGGCCGGGGTTAGCAGGGGAAAAACTGTTTTTT
.,few,TRBJ2-3,TRBV12-3/TRBV12-4,CASSRHTTPTDTQYF,TGTGCCAGCAGTCGCCATACGACACCCACAGATACGCAGTATTTT
TRBD2,.,TRBJ2-7,TRBV4-3,CASSQDMGLAAYEQYF,TGCGCCAGCAGCCAAGATATGGGACTAGCGGCCTACGAGCAGTACTTC
.,few,TRBJ1-1,TRBV7-2,CASSLMGGLNTEAFF,TGTGCCAGCAGCTTGATGGGGGGCCTGAACACTGAAGCTTTCTTT
TRBD1,.,TRBJ2-3,TRBV20-1,CSATPPRTGTTDTQYF,TGCAGTGCTACACCCCCAAGGACAGGGACCACAGATACGCAGTATTTT
.,.,TRBJ2-3,TRBV9,CASSFVLGGDTQYF,TGTGCCAGCAGCTTCGTCTTAGGGGGAGATACGCAGTATTTT
.,.,TRBJ2-1,TRBV20-1,CSATNPSTRSYNEQFF,TGCAGTGCTACCAACCCTAGCACCCGCTCCTACAATGAGCAGTTCTTC
.,.,TRBJ2-1,TRBV12-3/TRBV12-4,CASSLIRGNEQFF,TGTGCCAGCAGTTTAATCAGGGGCAATGAGCAGTTCTTC
.,.,TRBJ1-5,TRBV6-6,CASRPGGSNQPQHF,TGTGCCAGCAGACCTGGGGGTTCCAATCAGCCCCAGCATTTT
TRBD1,.,TRBJ1-2,TRBV20-1,CSAPGQRYGYTF,TGCAGTGCTCCGGGACAGAGATATGGCTACACCTTC
.,.,TRBJ1-4,TRBV5-5,CASSRGPTEEKLFF,TGTGCCAGCAGCCGAGGACCGACAGAAGAAAAACTGTTTTTT
.,.,TRBJ2-1,TRBV29-1,CSVEVGLTDEQFF,TGCAGCGTTGAAGTAGGGTTGACGGATGAGCAGTTCTTC
TRBD1,few,TRBJ1-2,TRBV7-2,CASSQTGEVDSYGYTF,TGTGCCAGCAGCCAAACAGGGGAGGTTGATAGCTATGGCTACACCTTC
.,few,TRBJ2-1,TRBV6-1,CASSRRGTASYNEQFF,TGTGCCAGCAGCAGGAGGGGGACTGCTTCCTACAATGAGCAGTTCTTC
TRBD2,.,TRBJ2-1,TRBV5-1,CASSKGGATEQFF,TGCGCCAGCAGCAAGGGAGGGGCTACTGAGCAGTTCTTC
.,many,TRBJ1-2,TRBV6-2/TRBV6-3,CASSQGLYGYTF,TGTGCCAGCAGCCAGGGCCTCTATGGCTACACCTTC
TRBD2,.,TRBJ2-1,TRBV11-3,CARSLGETAGGNEQFF,TGTGCCCGCAGCTTGGGGGAAACGGCGGGGGGTAATGAGCAGTTCTTC
TRBD2,few,TRBJ2-1,TRBV12-3/TRBV12-4,CASSGGLAVPLGNEQFF,TGTGCCAGCTCCGGGGGACTAGCGGTCCCTCTGGGCAATGAGCAGTTCTTC
TRBD1,few,TRBJ1-2,TRBV12-3/TRBV12-4,CASSQRQGRRNYGYTF,TGTGCCAGCAGCCAGCGACAGGGCCGGAGAAACTATGGCTACACCTTC
.,.,TRBJ2-6,TRBV19,CASSPGATAYHSGANVLTF,TGTGCCAGTAGTCCTGGGGCCACCGCGTACCACTCTGGGGCCAACGTCCTGACTTTC
.,.,TRBJ1-6,TRBV7-2,CASSHFDSPNSPLHF,TGTGCCAGCAGCCACTTTGACAGTCCGAATTCACCCCTCCACTTT
.,.,TRBJ1-2,TRBV20-1,CSASGIGNYGYTF,TGCAGTGCATCGGGGATAGGGAACTATGGCTACACCTTC
.,.,TRBJ2-5,TRBV3-1,CASSVLASETQYF,TGTGCCAGCAGCGTACTAGCAAGTGAGACCCAGTACTTC
TRBD1,few,TRBJ1-5,TRBV9,CASSVSGTENQPQHF,TGTGCCAGCAGCGTAAGTGGGACAGAGAATCAGCCCCAGCATTTT
.,.,TRBJ2-3,TRBV5-1,CASSLDGTSKEGDTQYF,TGCGCCAGCAGCTTGGATGGGACATCCAAAGAGGGAGATACGCAGTATTTT
.,.,TRBJ2-6,TRBV28,CASSTGSSSSGANVLTF,TGTGCCAGCAGCACAGGGTCTTCTAGCTCTGGGGCCAACGTCCTGACTTTC
TRBD1,.,TRBJ2-7,TRBV5-1,CASSSRTGGVISYEQYF,TGCGCCAGCAGCTCGAGGACAGGGGGAGTGATATCCTACGAGCAGTACTTC
TRBD1,.,TRBJ2-7,TRBV27,CASSFLEGASPYEQYF,TGTGCCAGCAGTTTCCTAGAGGGGGCAAGTCCCTACGAGCAGTACTTC